This TCR beta chain stems from a study of cytomegalovirus exposure and HLA in healthy donors. Germline CDR1 MGHRA, CDR2 YSYEKL. This CDR3 has 15 residues. V was shortened by 0 bases and J by 4 bases, with 9 bases between the two germline ends. The PCR made use of 60 Vbeta and 13 Jbeta primers. This table comes from immunoSEQ multiplex PCR, and its TCRdb copy is limited to in-frame clones, with some not included. The sample shows 100,000 to 120,000 clones, under 85% of them seen only once. Sequenced input: PBMCs. The chain combines TRBV4-1 with TRBJ1-4; D unclear. The sequence derives from a man in his forties in good health and CMV-seronegative. In nucleotides, the CDR3 is TGCGCCAGCAGCCAAGAGGCAGTGATTAATGAAAAACTGTTTTTT. It translates to CASSQEAVINEKLFF.